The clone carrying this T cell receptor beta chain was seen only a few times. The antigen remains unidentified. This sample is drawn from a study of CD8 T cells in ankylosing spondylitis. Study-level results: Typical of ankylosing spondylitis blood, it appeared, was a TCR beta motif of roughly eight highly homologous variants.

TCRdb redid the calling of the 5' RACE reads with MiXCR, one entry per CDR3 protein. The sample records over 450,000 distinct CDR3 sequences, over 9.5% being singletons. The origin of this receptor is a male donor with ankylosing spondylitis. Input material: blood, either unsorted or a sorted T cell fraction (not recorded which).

Here the CDR3 reads CASTPRGGDEQFF. As DNA, the CDR3 is TGTGCCAGCACCCCCAGGGGCGGCGATGAGCAGTTCTTC. The J gene is TRBJ2-1, the V gene TRBV12-3 or TRBV12-4, with D possibly TRBD1 on 6 matching bases. Trimming pared 7 bases from V and 8 bases from J, leaving 15 bases between. CDR3 size: 13 residues.